This TCR beta chain was captured by sequencing in a study of blood T cell repertoires in COVID-19. Sequencing was performed with immunoSEQ multiplex PCR; in TCRdb, only in-frame clones are kept and a portion is missing. The sample has over 400,000 clones, approximately 85% seen once. This CDR3 contains 13 residues. Per germline, CDR1 SGHDT and CDR2 YYEEEE. With 4 bases clipped from V and 4 bases from J, the junction kept 2 bases outside the gene matches. The sequence came from a human donor in a cohort sampled during active COVID-19. Material: peripheral blood. This chain uses TRBV5-6 with TRBJ2-5, with TRBD1 matching 9 bases. The CDR3 region is CASSADRGETQYF. The CDR3 DNA is TGTGCCAGCAGCGCGGACAGGGGAGAGACCCAGTACTTC.